This T cell receptor (beta chain) was sequenced in a study of shared clonotypes between healthy human individuals. Using immunoSEQ multiplex PCR, the repertoire was profiled, and TCRdb retains in-frame clones only, with some absent. The table records around 700,000 clones, roughly 70% of them present only once. This CDR3 has 16 residues. Unmatched junction bases numbered 4, after V lost 3 bases and J lost 4 bases. Germline CDR1 reads SGDLS; CDR2 reads YYNGEE. V gene TRBV9 combines with J gene TRBJ2-1; 13 nucleotides line up with TRBD2. Input material: memory CD4+ T cells sorted from blood. Sample subset: CD45RA-negative fraction. The TCR comes from a woman aged 30 to 39 in good health. Here the CDR3 DNA reads TGTGCCAGCAGCGAGACTAGCGGGAGGATATACAATGAGCAGTTCTTC. Amino acids: CASSETSGRIYNEQFF.